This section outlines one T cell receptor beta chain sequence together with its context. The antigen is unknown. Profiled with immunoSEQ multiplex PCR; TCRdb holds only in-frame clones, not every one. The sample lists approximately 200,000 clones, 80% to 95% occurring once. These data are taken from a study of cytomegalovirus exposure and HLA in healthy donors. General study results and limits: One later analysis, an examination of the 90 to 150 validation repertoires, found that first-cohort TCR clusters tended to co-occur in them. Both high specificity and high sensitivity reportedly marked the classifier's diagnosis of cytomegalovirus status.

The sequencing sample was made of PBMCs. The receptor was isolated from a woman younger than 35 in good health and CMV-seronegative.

The CDR3 sequence is CASTVAVHQGGYTF. CDR3 DNA sequence: TGTGCCAGCACCGTAGCGGTCCACCAGGGAGGCTACACCTTC. The genes are TRBV6-5 and TRBJ1-2; D might be TRBD1 (5 bases). The CDR3 length is 14 residues. The V gene lost 7 bases and the J gene lost 8 bases, with 20 bases spanning the gap. CDR1 and CDR2 from the germline V gene are MNHEY and SVGAGI.